A single sample gave rise to the 23 T cell receptor beta chains below, sequenced in a study of T cell clones after liver transplantation. Using immunoSEQ multiplex PCR, the repertoire was profiled, and TCRdb retains in-frame clones only, with some absent. The sample lists 55,000 to 75,000 clones; around 93% were seen once. The sequencing here drew on CD4+ T cells from blood, taken nearly 26 months after liver transplant. Receptors were obtained from a human patient who received a liver transplant. Some T cells may have originated in the graft donor.

The CDR3 reads CASSVARALDLYNEQFF. The CDR3 DNA reads as TGTGCCAGCAGCGTAGCCAGAGCACTAGACCTTTACAATGAGCAGTTCTTC. The chain joins TRBV9 to TRBJ2-1, with D maybe TRBD2 (5 bases). Trimming removed 0 bases at V and 4 bases at J, with 17 bases between. CDR1 and CDR2 from the germline V gene are SGDLS and YYNGEE. This CDR3 comprises 17 residues.

This clone was seen once. The chain employs TRBV9 and TRBJ1-3; D not certain. This CDR3 has 15 residues. Trimming cost V 3 bases and J 4 bases, with 14 bases left between them. CDR1 SGDLS and CDR2 YYNGEE come from the germline V gene. The DNA of the CDR3 is TGTGCCAGCAGCGATCTAGGATCCACGGGAAACACCATATATTTT. This sequence encodes CASSDLGSTGNTIYF.

The chain has TRBV18 and TRBJ1-2; D is ambiguous. The germline gives CDR1 KGHSH, CDR2 LQKENI. V was clipped by 3 bases and J by 0 bases, with 17 bases between them. The CDR3 is 17 amino acids. For the CDR3, the DNA is TGTGCCAGCTCACCGGCGCAGGTACTAAACGCTAACTATGGCTACACCTTC. Its protein product is CASSPAQVLNANYGYTF.

The chain recombines TRBV5-1 with TRBJ2-7; D possibly uses TRBD1 or TRBD2 (6 bases each). The CDR3 runs to 14 residues. CDR1 and CDR2 from the germline V gene are SGHRS and YFSETQ. Trimming took 2 bases from V and 0 from J, leaving 9 bases between them. The CDR3: CASSLGGTSYEQYF. The CDR3 region has the DNA TGCGCCAGCAGCTTAGGGGGGACCTCCTACGAGCAGTACTTC.

The chain is built from TRBV5-1 and TRBJ2-7; 8 nucleotides align to TRBD1. The trim removed 5 bases at V and 0 bases at J, leaving 4 bases unmatched. The CDR3 covers 14 residues. From germline, CDR1 is SGHRS and CDR2 YFSETQ. Here the CDR3 reads CASSQDRASYEQYF. For the CDR3, the DNA is TGCGCCAGCAGTCAGGACAGGGCCTCCTACGAGCAGTACTTC.

In this sample, this clone turned up once. This chain joins TRBV19 and TRBJ2-3, with D tentatively TRBD2 (7 bases). The CDR3 runs to 16 residues. Between the trimmed V and J ends, which lost 7 bases and 6 bases, there was a span of 23 bases. CDR1 LNHDA and CDR2 SQIVND come from the germline V gene (reference sequence). Here the CDR3 DNA reads TGTGCCAGTACCGCCGCTAGGGGGAGGGTGACTGATACGCAGTATTTT. Translation gives CASTAARGRVTDTQYF.

The chain employs TRBV7-9 and TRBJ1-4, with D unresolved. This CDR3 is built from 14 residues. V lost 1 base, J lost 5 bases, and 8 bases lay in between. Germline V gene sequence: CDR1 SEHNR, CDR2 FQNEAQ (reference sequence). CDR3 amino acids: CASSLGQVNEKLFF. The CDR3 DNA reads as TGTGCCAGCAGCTTAGGGCAGGTGAATGAAAAACTGTTTTTT.

This chain connects TRBV5-1 to TRBJ2-3; D may be TRBD2 (7 bases). Looked up from germline, CDR1 is SGHRS and CDR2 is YFSETQ. The CDR3 runs to 15 residues. V dropped 4 bases and J dropped 6 bases, with 18 bases sitting between them. DNA for the CDR3: TGCGCCAGCAGCCGGGAGGACAGAGGGGAGGATACGCAGTATTTT. Translation gives CASSREDRGEDTQYF.

The genes are TRBV11-3 and TRBJ2-1; D is uncertain. The V gene's germline CDR1 is SGHNT and CDR2 YENEEA. Trimming stripped 5 bases from V and 2 bases from J, with 13 bases between. This CDR3 contains 15 residues. The CDR3 spells CASSGDRATYNEQFF. The DNA for the CDR3 is TGTGCCAGCAGCGGTGATCGAGCCACCTACAATGAGCAGTTCTTC. Combining the CDR3 with reference TRBV11-3 and TRBJ2-1 gives the whole variable domain EAGVVQSPRYKIIEKKQPVAFWCNPISGHNTLYWYLQNLGQGPELLIRYENEEAVDDSQLPKDRFSAERLKGVDSTLKIQPAELGDSAVYLCASSGDRATYNEQFFGPGTRLTVL.

The V call is TRBV4-1, the J call TRBJ2-7; D may be TRBD1 or TRBD2 (5 bases each). CDR1 is MGHRA and CDR2 is YSYEKL in the germline V gene. This CDR3 region has 15 residues. With 4 bases removed from V and 1 base from J, the gap between germline ends came to 14 bases. The CDR3: CASSLRDGLSYEQYF. The CDR3 DNA sequence: TGCGCCAGCAGCCTCCGGGACGGCTTATCCTACGAGCAGTACTTC.

The genes are TRBV2 and TRBJ2-7, with 9 bases matching TRBD1. Germline CDR1 reads SNHLY; CDR2 reads FYNNEI. V shed 6 bases, J shed 1 base, and the junction held 7 bases outside the gene matches. This CDR3 contains 15 residues. CDR3 sequence: CASSSTGTGSYEQYF. The CDR3 nucleotides read TGTGCCAGCAGCTCCACCGGGACAGGGTCCTACGAGCAGTACTTC.

V is TRBV18 and J is TRBJ2-5; possibly TRBD1 or TRBD2 for D (6 bases each). Trimming pared 0 bases from V and 4 bases from J, leaving 12 bases between. CDR3 length: 15 residues. Per the germline V gene, CDR1 is KGHSH and CDR2 is LQKENI. The CDR3 bases are TGTGCCAGCTCACCACCTAGCGAGGGGGGAGAGACCCAGTACTTC. Translation gives CASSPPSEGGETQYF.

The chain couples TRBV7-2 to TRBJ2-1, with D uncertain. Trimming cost V 0 bases and J 1 base, with 10 bases left between them. The CDR3 has 16 amino acids. CDR1 SGHTA and CDR2 FQGNSA come from the germline V gene. The CDR3 is CASSLARLGSYNEQFF. As DNA, the CDR3 is TGTGCCAGCAGCTTAGCTCGTCTGGGGTCCTACAATGAGCAGTTCTTC. Full variable domain (missing parts from reference TRBV7-2 and TRBJ2-1): GAGVSQSPSNKVTEKGKDVELRCDPISGHTALYWYRQSLGQGLEFLIYFQGNSAPDKSGLPSDRFSAERTGGSVSTLTIQRTQQEDSAVYLCASSLARLGSYNEQFFGPGTRLTVL.

J is TRBJ2-3 and V is TRBV2; D ambiguous. V lost 4 bases to trimming and J lost 0 bases, with 5 bases between them. Per the germline V gene, CDR1 is SNHLY and CDR2 is FYNNEI. There are 13 residues in the CDR3. The CDR3 is CASSADSTDTQYF. Here the CDR3 DNA reads TGTGCCAGCAGTGCGGACAGCACAGATACGCAGTATTTT.

The V gene is TRBV7-2, the J gene TRBJ1-2, with D possibly matching TRBD1 (5 bases). Trimming cost V 3 bases and J 7 bases, with 6 bases left between them. Germline CDR1 and CDR2: SGHTA and FQGNSA. This CDR3 is 11 amino acids long. For the CDR3, the DNA is TGTGCCAGCAGCTTTGGGGGTGGCTACACCTTC. Protein: CASSFGGGYTF.

The J gene is TRBJ1-2, the V gene TRBV4-1, with D unclear. This CDR3 comprises 12 residues. V was trimmed by 0 bases and J by 8 bases, leaving 7 bases between them. Germline CDR1 reads MGHRA; CDR2 reads YSYEKL. CDR3: CASSQDGFGYTF. As DNA, the CDR3 is TGCGCCAGCAGCCAAGACGGGTTCGGCTACACCTTC.

The gene calls are TRBV9 and TRBJ2-3; D perhaps matches TRBD1 (6 bases). V was trimmed by 4 bases and J by 9 bases, leaving 9 bases between them. This CDR3 has 11 residues. The germline V gene encodes CDR1 SGDLS and CDR2 YYNGEE. CDR3 nucleotides: TGTGCCAGCAGCAAACAGGGCACGCAGTATTTT. It is translated as CASSKQGTQYF.

CDR3 nucleotides: TGTGCCAGTAGTATTATCGAAGCGGGCATGGATACGCAGTATTTT. It encodes CASSIIEAGMDTQYF. V gene TRBV19 combines with J gene TRBJ2-3; D possibly corresponds to TRBD2 (6 bases). V was pared by 3 bases and J by 6 bases, with 16 bases between. The CDR3 extends over 15 amino acids. CDR1 is LNHDA and CDR2 is SQIVND in the germline V gene (reference sequence).

This clone was observed once. This chain connects TRBV19 to TRBJ1-1; D is perhaps TRBD1 (6 bases). The V gene lost 3 bases and the J gene lost 6 bases, with 20 bases spanning the gap. CDR1 and CDR2 (germline): LNHDA, SQIVND (reference sequence). The CDR3 spans 16 residues. CDR3 region: CASSIPAKQGQSEAFF. CDR3 DNA: TGTGCCAGTAGTATTCCCGCTAAACAGGGCCAGTCTGAAGCTTTCTTT.

This chain links TRBV9 with TRBJ2-2, with a weak D call TRBD2 (7 bases). Germline V gene data show CDR1 as SGDLS and CDR2 as YYNGEE. V lost 4 bases, J lost 6 bases, and 22 bases lay in between. The CDR3 loop spans 17 amino acids. Here the CDR3 DNA reads TGTGCCAGCAGCCCTAGGGGGAGGGGATCGTCGGCCGGGGAGCTGTTTTTT. Amino acids: CASSPRGRGSSAGELFF. Combining the CDR3 with reference TRBV9 and TRBJ2-2 gives the whole variable domain DSGVTQTPKHLITATGQRVTLRCSPRSGDLSVYWYQQSLDQGLQFLIQYYNGEERAKGNILERFSAQQFPDLHSELNLSSLELGDSALYFCASSPRGRGSSAGELFFGEGSRLTVL.

The chain has TRBV7-3 and TRBJ2-6; no firm D call. The CDR3 is 15 amino acids. In germline, CDR1 is SGHTA, CDR2 FQGTGA. The V gene lost 5 bases and the J gene lost 2 bases, with 10 bases spanning the gap. For the CDR3, the DNA is TGTGCCAGCAGCCCCCGACTCCCTGGGGCCAACGTCCTGACTTTC. Amino acids: CASSPRLPGANVLTF.

This chain uses TRBV4-3 with TRBJ2-7; possibly TRBD1 or TRBD2 for D (5 bases each). Germline CDR1 is LGHNA and CDR2 is YSLEER. This CDR3 region has 19 residues. The V gene lost 3 bases and the J gene lost 2 bases, with 26 bases spanning the gap. CDR3 region: CASSHLLRPGPPRAYEQYF. In DNA, the CDR3 is TGCGCCAGCAGCCACCTTCTACGGCCGGGACCGCCGAGGGCCTACGAGCAGTACTTC.

The chain has TRBV6-1 and TRBJ1-5; a possible D gene is TRBD1 (6 bases). Germline lookup yields CDR1 MNHNS and CDR2 SASEGT. This CDR3 has 16 amino acids. V was shortened by 1 base and J by 0 bases, with 10 bases between the two germline ends. As DNA, the CDR3 is TGTGCCAGCAGTGAAGGACAGGTTTATAGCAATCAGCCCCAGCATTTT. It encodes CASSEGQVYSNQPQHF.